The T cell receptor (beta chain) under discussion was sequenced for a study of blood T cell repertoires in COVID-19. This table comes from immunoSEQ multiplex PCR, and its TCRdb copy is limited to in-frame clones, with some not included. The data contain 310,000 or so clones, about 88% of them singletons. The material sequenced was PBMCs or T cells enriched from blood (not recorded which). This receptor was taken from a woman aged 40 to 55 who had recovered from COVID-19.

The CDR3 region is CASSTRQGAGTGELFF. CDR3 nucleotide sequence: TGTGCCAGTAGTACCCGACAGGGGGCTGGCACCGGGGAGCTGTTTTTT. The chain couples TRBV19 to TRBJ2-2; 10 bases agree with TRBD1. The germline V gene has CDR1 LNHDA and CDR2 SQIVND (reference sequence). CDR3 length: 16 amino acids. The junction had 6 bases not matched to a gene; V was cut back by 4 bases and J by 4 bases.